Detailed here is one TCR beta chain. PBMCs served as the source from which CD4+ and CD8+ T cells were sorted. These data come from a study of CD8+ T cells in alopecia areata. The V gene's germline CDR1 is SEHNR and CDR2 FQNEAQ (reference sequence). This CDR3 contains 18 residues. V lost 4 bases and J lost 1; bases outside the gene matches: 7. RNA was isolated and reverse transcribed to cDNA, the sequencing template. Sequenced by immunoSEQ multiplex PCR; TCRdb stores in-frame clones only, minus some. The table shows 30,000 to 35,000 clones, with 55% occurring only once. V gene TRBV7-9 combines with J gene TRBJ2-1, with 13 bases identical to TRBD2. The sequenced material came from NKG2D-high CD8+ T cells sorted from blood. This receptor was obtained from a human donor with alopecia areata. The CDR3, as DNA: TGTGCCAGCAGCTACGAGGAACTAGCGGGAGGGTCCTACAATGAGCAGTTCTTC. Protein: CASSYEELAGGSYNEQFF.